The clone carrying this TCR beta chain was seen a handful of times. Its antigen remains unidentified. V lost 0 bases and J lost 1; bases outside the gene matches: 4. In germline, CDR1 is SGDLS, CDR2 YYNGEE. This CDR3 contains 17 residues. The data were obtained in a study of blood T cells in healthy people across ages. Study-wide findings and caveats: Older age went with lower TCR beta diversity per million T cells, in a roughly linear way.

PCR was performed a second time for about 7 to 12 cycles using a sample-barcoded 5' primer and a J-beta primer mix. All samples yielded 2.5 million or more CDR3-containing paired-end reads. MiXCR was run by TCRdb on the 5' RACE reads, yielding one entry per CDR3 protein. The sample lists about 1.8 million distinct CDR3 sequences; roughly 52% were seen once. The sample, 9 to 10 milliliters of peripheral blood, was drawn from each donor. Sequenced material: blood. The chain joins TRBV9 to TRBJ2-3; 11 positions match TRBD2. The sequence was collected from a woman between 40 and 55 years old in good health. The CDR3 loop is CASSVATSGGGTDTQYF. The CDR3 DNA reads as TGTGCCAGCAGCGTAGCCACTAGCGGGGGAGGCACAGATACGCAGTATTTT.